This T cell receptor (beta chain) appears in the sequencing data of a study of T cells in Graves' hyperthyroidism and ophthalmopathy. Findings of the study overall: In simple terms, a model built on 13 V-J features told ophthalmopathy apart from stable hyperthyroidism. Among clonotypes expanded in thyroid above 0.001, most were also found in blood.

Hyperthyroidism was newly diagnosed in patients aged 18 to 65 (duration under 2 months). The table lists this clonotype with many counts. Its antigen remains unidentified. Amplification yielded TCR beta CDR3 regions, with RNA transcripts as the source. Primed by the HTBI set, a first-round RT-PCR was run on the TCR CDR3. TCRdb reprocessed the multiplex PCR reads via MiXCR and lists one record per CDR3 protein. The table records about 400,000 distinct CDR3 sequences, around 13% of them present only once. Germline V gene sequence: CDR1 SQVTM, CDR2 ANQGSEA. Deletions cut 3 bases from V and 4 bases from J, with 17 bases between. The CDR3 runs 15 residues.

The chain links TRBV29-1 to TRBJ2-3, with D perhaps TRBD2 (5 bases). Sequencing was done on a sample of blood. This TCR derives from a woman between 18 and 29 years old with Graves' hyperthyroidism. This CDR3 is CSVDRRSSRADTQYF. In nucleotides, the CDR3 is TGCAGCGTTGACAGGAGGTCTAGCCGTGCAGATACGCAGTATTTT.